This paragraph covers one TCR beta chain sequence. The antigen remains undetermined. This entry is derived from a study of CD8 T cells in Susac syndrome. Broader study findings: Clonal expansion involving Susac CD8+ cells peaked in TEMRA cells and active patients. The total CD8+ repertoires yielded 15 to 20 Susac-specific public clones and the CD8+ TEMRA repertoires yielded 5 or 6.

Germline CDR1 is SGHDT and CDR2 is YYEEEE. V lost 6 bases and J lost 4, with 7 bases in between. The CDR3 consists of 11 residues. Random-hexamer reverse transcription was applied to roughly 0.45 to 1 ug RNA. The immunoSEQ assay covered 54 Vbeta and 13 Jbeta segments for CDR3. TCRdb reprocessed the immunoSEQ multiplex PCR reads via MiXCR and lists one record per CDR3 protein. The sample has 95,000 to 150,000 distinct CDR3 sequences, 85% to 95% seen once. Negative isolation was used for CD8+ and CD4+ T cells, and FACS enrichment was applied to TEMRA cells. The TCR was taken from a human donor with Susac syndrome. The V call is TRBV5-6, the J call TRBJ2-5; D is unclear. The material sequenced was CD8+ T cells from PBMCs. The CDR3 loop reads CASTFAETQYF. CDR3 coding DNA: TGTGCCAGCACCTTCGCAGAGACCCAGTACTTC. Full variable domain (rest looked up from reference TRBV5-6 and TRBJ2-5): DAGVTQSPTHLIKTRGQQVTLRCSPKSGHDTVSWYQQALGQGPQFIFQYYEEEERQRGNFPDRFSGHQFPNYSSELNVNALLLGDSALYLCASTFAETQYFGPGTRLLVL.